A single sample is the source of the 31 T cell receptor beta chains below, sequenced in a study of blood T cell repertoires in COVID-19. Assay used: immunoSEQ multiplex PCR; TCRdb lists only in-frame clones, some missing. The sample gives some 150,000 clones, about four fifths of which show up once; roughly 0.6% is in the top ten. The sequencing sample was made of peripheral blood. These receptors originate from a man aged 55 to 69 with acute or convalescent COVID-19.

V and J are TRBV4-2 and TRBJ2-7; TRBD2 matches at 9 bases. Germline V gene sequence: CDR1 LGHNA, CDR2 YNFKEQ. The CDR3 spans 16 residues. V gave up 0 bases and J gave up 6 bases; unmatched junction bases: 9. Written as DNA, the CDR3 is TGTGCCAGCAGCCAAGAAGCGGGAGGAGGCAAGGGCGAGCAGTACTTC. Encoded protein: CASSQEAGGGKGEQYF.

V gene TRBV4-3 combines with J gene TRBJ1-6; D is unresolved. V was shortened by 0 bases and J by 5 bases, with 20 bases between the two germline ends. Looked up from germline, CDR1 is LGHNA and CDR2 is YSLEER. CDR3 length equals 19 residues. DNA for the CDR3: TGCGCCAGCAGCCAAGAGGTTAGACGGGGAGGAGCGGATAATTCACCCCTCCACTTT. This translates into CASSQEVRRGGADNSPLHF.

The chain is built from TRBV6-1 and TRBJ1-1; unclear D gene. CDR1 and CDR2 from the germline V gene are MNHNS and SASEGT. CDR3 size: 13 residues. Trimming removed 3 bases at V and 6 bases at J, with 11 bases between. The CDR3, as DNA: TGTGCCAGCAGTGAGTGGAGTTTCGCTGAAGCTTTCTTT. Encoded protein: CASSEWSFAEAFF.

This clone was recorded a few times. The rearrangement links TRBV6-5 to TRBJ2-3, with TRBD2 identical over 10 bases. V was pared by 6 bases and J by 1 base, with 4 bases of the junction left unmatched. CDR3 length equals 15 residues. The germline CDR1 and CDR2 sequences are MNHEY and SVGAGI. The CDR3 bases are TGTGCCAGCAGGGTTAGCGGGGGGCGCACAGATACGCAGTATTTT. Translation gives CASRVSGGRTDTQYF.

In this sample, this clone turned up a few times. This chain links TRBV7-2 with TRBJ2-7, with 8 nucleotides matching TRBD1. The CDR3 consists of 14 residues. CDR1 is SGHTA and CDR2 is FQGNSA in the germline V gene. Trimming at V came to 6 bases and at J to 2 bases, leaving 6 bases not matched to a gene. This CDR3 is CASSPDRGPYEQYF. The CDR3 bases are TGTGCCAGCAGTCCAGACAGGGGCCCCTACGAGCAGTACTTC. The variable domain in full, with the rest retrieved from reference TRBV7-2 and TRBJ2-7, is GAGVSQSPSNKVTEKGKDVELRCDPISGHTALYWYRQSLGQGLEFLIYFQGNSAPDKSGLPSDRFSAERTGGSVSTLTIQRTQQEDSAVYLCASSPDRGPYEQYFGPGTRLTVT.

The chain links TRBV27 to TRBJ2-7; the match to TRBD2 covers 7 bases. V shed 2 bases, J shed 2 bases, and the junction held 6 bases outside the gene matches. CDR3 length equals 15 residues. Per the germline V gene, CDR1 is MNHEY and CDR2 is SMNVEV (reference sequence). CDR3 coding DNA: TGTGCCAGCAGTTTAGGAAGCGGGAAGACCTACGAGCAGTACTTC. Protein: CASSLGSGKTYEQYF.

The gene calls are TRBV7-8 and TRBJ1-5; 10 bases agree with TRBD1. Trimming took 5 bases from V and 4 from J; bases not matched to a gene: 8. The CDR3 runs 16 residues. Germline values: CDR1 SGHVS, CDR2 FQNEAQ. CDR3 residues: CASSPRQGARNQPQHF. The CDR3 region has the DNA TGTGCCAGCAGCCCGAGACAGGGGGCGAGGAATCAGCCCCAGCATTTT.

V is TRBV9 and J is TRBJ2-1; 11 nucleotides align to TRBD2. The CDR3 sequence is 17 residues long. CDR1 is SGDLS, CDR2 YYNGEE, per germline. The trim removed 0 bases at V and 7 bases at J, leaving 9 bases unmatched. The CDR3 loop is CASSVASWASGGNEQFF. CDR3 DNA sequence: TGTGCCAGCAGCGTAGCTTCTTGGGCTAGCGGGGGGAATGAGCAGTTCTTC.

The V and J genes are TRBV29-1 and TRBJ2-7, with D possibly TRBD1 on 6 matching bases. This CDR3 has 14 residues. Trimming left V 0 bases short and J 3 bases short, with 12 bases between. CDR1 is SQVTM, CDR2 ANQGSEA, per germline. CDR3 nucleotide sequence: TGCAGCGTTGAAGATCGAACACAGGGCTACGAGCAGTACTTC. Residues: CSVEDRTQGYEQYF.

The chain combines TRBV15 with TRBJ1-5, with a possible D match to TRBD1 (6 bases). V was trimmed by 1 base and J by 7 bases, leaving 11 bases between them. Germline V gives CDR1 LNHNV, CDR2 YYDKDF (reference sequence). The CDR3 covers 14 residues. The DNA for the CDR3 is TGTGCCACCAGCAGAGCGCAGGGGCTACAGCCCCAGCATTTT. Protein sequence: CATSRAQGLQPQHF.

The CDR3 is CATVGRGGDKNIQYF. In nucleotides, the CDR3 is TGTGCCACCGTGGGGAGAGGGGGGGACAAAAACATTCAGTACTTC. The V call is TRBV5-4, the J call TRBJ2-4; D is perhaps TRBD2 (7 bases). The V and J ends lost 9 bases and 3 bases respectively, with 19 bases between them. CDR3 length: 15 residues. CDR1 and CDR2 from the germline V gene are SGHNT and YYREEE (reference sequence).

The chain employs TRBV12-3 or TRBV12-4 and TRBJ2-5; a weak D match, TRBD2 (6 bases). CDR3 length: 13 residues. The V gene lost 5 bases and the J gene lost 7 bases, with 14 bases spanning the gap. CDR3 sequence (DNA): TGTGCCAGCAGTCCCGGGAGTCCAGGGACCCAGTACTTC. Its translation: CASSPGSPGTQYF.

The table lists this clone with a count of one. This rearrangement joins TRBV6-1 to TRBJ1-6, with D tentatively TRBD1 (6 bases). From germline, CDR1 is MNHNS and CDR2 SASEGT. The CDR3 is made up of 14 amino acids. V lost 3 bases and J 6 bases, leaving 9 bases between the germline ends. CDR3 coding DNA: TGTGCCAGCAGTGAGGGCAGGGGTAATTCACCCCTCCACTTT. It encodes CASSEGRGNSPLHF.

The J gene is TRBJ2-7, the V gene TRBV11-3, with D perhaps TRBD2 (5 bases). CDR3 length: 15 residues. Trimming cost V 0 bases and J 2 bases, with 11 bases left between them. CDR1 is SGHNT and CDR2 is YENEEA in the germline V gene. CDR3 sequence reads: CASSLDGGGPYEQYF. The CDR3 DNA reads TGTGCCAGCAGCTTAGATGGAGGAGGACCCTACGAGCAGTACTTC.

The chain couples TRBV19 to TRBJ2-3; 13 bases are shared with TRBD2. Germline-derived CDR1 and CDR2 are LNHDA and SQIVND (reference sequence). V trimming: 2 bases; J trimming: 8 bases; junction bases outside the gene matches: 13. The CDR3 is made up of 18 amino acids. CDR3 sequence reads: CASSITPGLAGEAFTQYF. The CDR3 nucleotides are TGTGCCAGTAGTATAACCCCAGGACTAGCGGGAGAAGCTTTTACGCAGTATTTT.

The genes are TRBV4-2 and TRBJ2-3; D is possibly TRBD1 (6 bases). Germline-derived CDR1 and CDR2 are LGHNA and YNFKEQ. CDR3 length: 15 residues. The V end was cut by 4 bases, the J end by 4 bases, with 15 bases between. DNA for the CDR3: TGTGCCAGCAGCCCGGACAGAAATACCCCAGATACGCAGTATTTT. Protein sequence: CASSPDRNTPDTQYF.

This chain links TRBV5-6 with TRBJ2-2; D is unclear. Trimming cost V 3 bases and J 4 bases, with 7 bases left between them. Germline CDR1 reads SGHDT; CDR2 reads YYEEEE. The CDR3 runs 13 residues. The CDR3 loop is CASSSLLTGELFF. CDR3 coding DNA: TGTGCCAGCAGCTCCCTCCTCACCGGGGAGCTGTTTTTT.

The V call is TRBV5-1, the J call TRBJ2-5, with 9 bases matching TRBD2. Germline V gene data show CDR1 as SGHRS and CDR2 as YFSETQ. The CDR3 extends over 15 amino acids. Germline trimming cut 4 bases from V and 5 bases from J; bases unmatched to any gene: 9. The CDR3 DNA reads TGCGCCAGCAGCCCAGGGACTAGCTTGGGGGAGACCCAGTACTTC. Its protein is CASSPGTSLGETQYF.

The sample holds one count of this clone. J is TRBJ2-1 and V is TRBV27, with 7 bases aligning to TRBD1. The germline CDR1 and CDR2 sequences are MNHEY and SMNVEV (reference sequence). The CDR3 consists of 15 residues. Trimming cost V 3 bases and J 4 bases; bases outside gene matches: 6. CDR3 region: CASSFPGQQYNEQFF. The CDR3 DNA reads as TGTGCCAGCAGTTTCCCGGGACAGCAATACAATGAGCAGTTCTTC.

The chain uses TRBV4-2 and TRBJ1-4; possibly TRBD1 for D (5 bases). The CDR3 runs to 16 residues. Germline CDR1 reads LGHNA; CDR2 reads YNFKEQ. Trimming took 0 bases from V and 5 from J, leaving 13 bases between them. Here the CDR3 DNA reads TGTGCCAGCAGCCAAGATCGGACACCCGGAAATGAAAAACTGTTTTTT. This sequence encodes CASSQDRTPGNEKLFF.

The J gene is TRBJ2-1, the V gene TRBV7-9; 8 nucleotides match TRBD2. CDR3 size: 15 residues. Germline V gene data show CDR1 as SEHNR and CDR2 as FQNEAQ (reference sequence). Trimming at V came to 2 bases and at J to 5 bases, leaving 5 bases not matched to a gene. In DNA form, the CDR3 reads TGTGCCAGCAGCTTAACGCGGGGGGTGCACAATGAGCAGTTCTTC. This gives the protein CASSLTRGVHNEQFF.

This clone was picked up one time. The gene calls are TRBV6-5 and TRBJ1-1; TRBD1 matches 7 bases. Germline CDR1 is MNHEY and CDR2 is SVGAGI. Germline trimming cut 0 bases from V and 5 bases from J; bases unmatched to any gene: 6. The CDR3 loop spans 15 amino acids. The DNA for the CDR3 is TGTGCCAGCAGTTACTCGGTACAGGGGAGGACTGAAGCTTTCTTT. As protein: CASSYSVQGRTEAFF.

The V and J genes are TRBV15 and TRBJ2-3; D may be TRBD2 (5 bases). This CDR3 contains 14 residues. Germline-derived CDR1 and CDR2 are LNHNV and YYDKDF (reference sequence). Between the trimmed V and J ends, which lost 1 base and 4 bases, there was a span of 9 bases. CDR3 region: CATSRALAADTQYF. For the CDR3, the DNA is TGTGCCACCAGCAGAGCCCTAGCTGCAGATACGCAGTATTTT.

The rearrangement joins TRBV18 to TRBJ1-6; D is perhaps TRBD1 (6 bases). CDR1 KGHSH and CDR2 LQKENI come from the germline V gene. V gave up 2 bases and J gave up 6 bases, with 17 bases separating them. This CDR3 has 17 residues. CDR3 bases: TGTGCCAGCTCACCAGATAGGCAGGGGACAACTAATTCACCCCTCCACTTT. This sequence encodes CASSPDRQGTTNSPLHF.

This clone was counted between two and nine times. The chain recombines TRBV28 with TRBJ2-1; 10 nucleotides agree with TRBD2. The CDR3 totals 14 residues. Germline loops: CDR1 MDHEN, CDR2 SYDVKM. V lost 8 bases to trimming and J lost 4 bases; unmatched junction nucleotides: 5. The CDR3 nucleotides read TGTGCCAGCGGACCGGGACTAGCGTACAATGAGCAGTTCTTC. Its translation: CASGPGLAYNEQFF.

This clone was recorded only once. This chain links TRBV20-1 with TRBJ1-2; possible D gene TRBD1, 5 bases. Germline V CDR1 and CDR2: DFQATT, SNEGSKA (reference sequence). CDR3 length: 13 amino acids. Trimming took off 3 bases at V and 2 bases at J, with 10 bases between the two ends. CDR3 in DNA: TGCAGTGCTAGTGGGGCGCGAAACTATGGCTACACCTTC. It is translated as CSASGARNYGYTF.

The chain recombines TRBV7-9 with TRBJ2-3; D gene uncertain. V shed 5 bases and J shed 1 base, with 10 bases lying between them. Germline V lookup: CDR1 SEHNR, CDR2 FQNEAQ (reference sequence). The CDR3 has 14 residues. The CDR3, as DNA: TGTGCCAGCAGCCAAGACACCCGCACAGATACGCAGTATTTT. This sequence encodes CASSQDTRTDTQYF.

Comments on this clone: Mismatch with germline at one junction end may stem from a read error. V and J are TRBV28 and TRBJ1-1; no firm D call. The CDR3 totals 12 residues. Germline V gene data show CDR1 as MDHEN and CDR2 as SYDVKM. The CDR3 protein is CASSFGGTRVIF. Here the CDR3 DNA reads TGTGCCAGCAGTTTTGGCGGCACCCGAGTGATCTTT.

The genes are TRBV19 and TRBJ1-1; 7 nucleotides match TRBD1. Germline V lookup: CDR1 LNHDA, CDR2 SQIVND (reference sequence). The CDR3 contains 13 residues. The V and J ends lost 6 bases and 3 bases, in that order; junction bases with no gene match: 4. The CDR3 DNA sequence: TGTGCCAGTAGATCAACAGGGGACACTGAAGCTTTCTTT. It is translated as CASRSTGDTEAFF.

The chain uses TRBV5-5 and TRBJ2-5, with D possibly TRBD2 on 7 matching bases. The CDR3 totals 14 residues. Germline CDR1 is SGHKS and CDR2 is YYEKEE (reference sequence). Trimming removed 5 bases at V and 5 bases at J, with 16 bases between. CDR3 amino acids: CASSPGGPGETQYF. CDR3 in DNA: TGTGCCAGCAGTCCCGGGGGGCCGGGGGAGACCCAGTACTTC.

V is TRBV24-1 and J is TRBJ1-5; no reliable D call. Trimming removed 4 bases at V and 5 bases at J, with 11 bases between. Germline CDR1 reads KGHDR; CDR2 reads SFDVKD. The CDR3 is 14 amino acids. As DNA, the CDR3 is TGTGCCACCAGTGAAAGAGGAACCCATCAGCCCCAGCATTTT. It translates to CATSERGTHQPQHF.